This is a list of T cell receptor beta chains from one sample in a study of cytomegalovirus exposure and HLA in healthy donors. Using immunoSEQ multiplex PCR, the repertoire was profiled, and TCRdb retains in-frame clones only, with some absent. The sample carries just over 95,000 clones, over 60% recorded once. Sequencing was carried out using PBMCs. The receptors come from a human donor in good health. Both conserved end residues are part of each CDR3. Clone size, where shown, is once, few, many, or a class for clones that have expanded.

V gene	clone size	J gene	CDR3 protein
TRBV6-5	-	TRBJ2-1	CASSPGLEYNEQFF
TRBV6-1	-	TRBJ1-1	CASSEPRGQNTEAFF
TRBV11-3	-	TRBJ2-1	CASSFGTRFYNEQFF
TRBV5-1	-	TRBJ1-3	CASKLEGAGNTIYF
TRBV6-1	-	TRBJ2-3	CASSEEGVYGRGRTDTQYF
TRBV5-1	-	TRBJ1-6	CASSLFGTDNSPLHF
TRBV28	-	TRBJ2-5	CASRTMTGYQETQYF
TRBV7-2	-	TRBJ2-3	CASRLAGGPSDTQYF
TRBV6-5	-	TRBJ2-5	CASSPTSLGETQYF
TRBV7-9	-	TRBJ1-1	CASSFGTEAFF
TRBV10-2	-	TRBJ1-5	CASSESGVNQPQHF
TRBV5-1	-	TRBJ1-1	CASSLAGDPNTEAFF
TRBV18	-	TRBJ2-7	CASSPPGHYEQYF
TRBV6-5	-	TRBJ1-2	CASGGFKGYTF
TRBV4-1	-	-	CASSQIDRGYEQYF
TRBV7-7	once	TRBJ1-2	CASSLGGEGYTF
TRBV18	-	TRBJ1-2	CASSPGQLQGTNYGYTF
TRBV19	-	TRBJ2-7	CASSIGGTGNYEQYF
TRBV15	-	TRBJ2-6	CATSPGGTGANVLTF
TRBV5-4	-	TRBJ2-1	CASSSPGYNEQFF
TRBV5-4	-	-	CASSPRQTSGRAYEQYF
TRBV30	-	TRBJ1-4	CAWRANRQGQKLFF
TRBV11-2	-	TRBJ2-3	CASSFGGISTDTQYF
TRBV27	-	TRBJ2-7	CASGLAGVVEQYF
TRBV7-2	-	TRBJ2-5	CASSMRGGSAQTQYF
TRBV30	few	TRBJ2-1	CAWSGVTHSYNEQFF
TRBV4-1	-	TRBJ1-1	CASSHTDRESQAFF
TRBV14	-	TRBJ1-2	CASSQERSIYGYTF
TRBV25-1	few	TRBJ2-7	CASSEYRVRYEQYF
TRBV7-2	once	TRBJ1-3	CASSLQGSGNTIYF
TRBV29-1	-	TRBJ2-7	CSVTSGSTYEQYF
TRBV6-5	-	TRBJ1-3	CASAHKTEYGNTIYF
TRBV5-1	-	TRBJ2-2	CASSPQGHTNTGELFF
TRBV11-2	-	TRBJ1-2	CASSNNYGYTF
TRBV27	-	TRBJ2-5	CASSPLRGGSGETQYF
TRBV9	-	TRBJ2-2	CASSPLVVAELFF
TRBV5-1	-	TRBJ1-2	CASSLAGTLGYTF
TRBV9	-	TRBJ1-2	CASSELKQGHYGYTF
TRBV19	once	TRBJ1-2	CASSIEAGSGGYGYTF
TRBV10-2	few	TRBJ2-6	CASVRGRGANVLTF
TRBV12-5	-	TRBJ1-1	CARSGATEAFF
TRBV6-1	few	TRBJ1-1	CACRGIYTEAFF
TRBV5-1	-	TRBJ1-3	CASSLVAGFGNTIYF
TRBV7-7	-	TRBJ1-4	CASSPGGGPTTNEKLFF
TRBV19	-	TRBJ1-4	CASRPGVRNEKLFF
TRBV2	-	TRBJ2-1	CASKAGGPYNEQFF
TRBV11-3	-	TRBJ2-3	CASREGGPSGDTQYF
TRBV7-2	few	TRBJ2-2	CASSLVGGPLLSNTGELFF
TRBV6-5	-	TRBJ2-7	CASTLNGGAYEQYF